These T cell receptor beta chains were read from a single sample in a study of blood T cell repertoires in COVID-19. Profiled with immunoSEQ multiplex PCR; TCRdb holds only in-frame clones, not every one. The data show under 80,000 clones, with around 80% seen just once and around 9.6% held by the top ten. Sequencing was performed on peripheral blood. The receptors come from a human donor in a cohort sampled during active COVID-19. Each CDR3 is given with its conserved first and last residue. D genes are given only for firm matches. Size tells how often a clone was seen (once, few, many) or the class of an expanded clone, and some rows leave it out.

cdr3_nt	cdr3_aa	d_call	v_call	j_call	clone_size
TGCGCCAGCAGCCTCGGGAGAGCAAGACGGACCGCCGACGAGCAGTACTTC	CASSLGRARRTADEQYF	-	TRBV4-1	TRBJ2-7	-
TGCGCCAGCAGCCAAGAAGGAGGGGGCGGTGAAAAACTGTTTTTT	CASSQEGGGGEKLFF	TRBD1	TRBV4-3	TRBJ1-4	-
TGTGCCAGCAGTGCCCGGACTAGCGGGAGAAGAGAGACCCAGTACTTC	CASSARTSGRRETQYF	TRBD2	TRBV28	TRBJ2-5	-
TGCGCCAGCAGCCTTCTAGCGGGAGACACCGGGGAGCTGTTTTTT	CASSLLAGDTGELFF	TRBD2	TRBV5-1	TRBJ2-2	-
TGTGCCAGCAGCTTTATTAAGAACACTGAAGCTTTCTTT	CASSFIKNTEAFF	-	TRBV7-2	TRBJ1-1	once
TGCGCCACCTCCGAAGGGAGTAATTCACCCCTCCACTTT	CATSEGSNSPLHF	-	TRBV10-1	TRBJ1-6	-
TGTGCCAGCAGCCAAGCCCCGGGAGTGGTAAAGCAGTACTTC	CASSQAPGVVKQYF	-	TRBV14	TRBJ2-7	few
TGTGCCTGGAGTGTGACAGATCCCTCACCCCTCCACTTT	CAWSVTDPSPLHF	-	TRBV30	TRBJ1-6	-
TGTGCCAGCAGCCTGGGACACCTGAACACCGGGGAGCTGTTTTTT	CASSLGHLNTGELFF	-	TRBV7-2	TRBJ2-2	-
TGTGCCAGCAGCCCGGGACAGGGAGCCCTTTATAATTCACCCCTCCACTTT	CASSPGQGALYNSPLHF	TRBD1	TRBV7-9	TRBJ1-6	-